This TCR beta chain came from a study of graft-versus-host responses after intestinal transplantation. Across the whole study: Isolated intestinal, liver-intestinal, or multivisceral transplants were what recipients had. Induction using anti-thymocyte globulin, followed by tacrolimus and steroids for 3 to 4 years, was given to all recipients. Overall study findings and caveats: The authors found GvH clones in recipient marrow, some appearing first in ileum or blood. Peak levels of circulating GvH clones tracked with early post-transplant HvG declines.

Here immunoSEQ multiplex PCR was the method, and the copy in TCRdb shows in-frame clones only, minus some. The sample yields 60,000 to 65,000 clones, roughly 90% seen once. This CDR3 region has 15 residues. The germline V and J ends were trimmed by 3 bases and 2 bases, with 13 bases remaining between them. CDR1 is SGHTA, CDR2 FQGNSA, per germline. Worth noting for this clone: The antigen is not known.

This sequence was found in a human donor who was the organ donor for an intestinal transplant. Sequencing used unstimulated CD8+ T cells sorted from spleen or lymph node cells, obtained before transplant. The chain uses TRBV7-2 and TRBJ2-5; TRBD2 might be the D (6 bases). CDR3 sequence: CASSFLAPPQETQYF. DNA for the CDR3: TGTGCCAGCAGCTTCCTAGCGCCTCCTCAAGAGACCCAGTACTTC.